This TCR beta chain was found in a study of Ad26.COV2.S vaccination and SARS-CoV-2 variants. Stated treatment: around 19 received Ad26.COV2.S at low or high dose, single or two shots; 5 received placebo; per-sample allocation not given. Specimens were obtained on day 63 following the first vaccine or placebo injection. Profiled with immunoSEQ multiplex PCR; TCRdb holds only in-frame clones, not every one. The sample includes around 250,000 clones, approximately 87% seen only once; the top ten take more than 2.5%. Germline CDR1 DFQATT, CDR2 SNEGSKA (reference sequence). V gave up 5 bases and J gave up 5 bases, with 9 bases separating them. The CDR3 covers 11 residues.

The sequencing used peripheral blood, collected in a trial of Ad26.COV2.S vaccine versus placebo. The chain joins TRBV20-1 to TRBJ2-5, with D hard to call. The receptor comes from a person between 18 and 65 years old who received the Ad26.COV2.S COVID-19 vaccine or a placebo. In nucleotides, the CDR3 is TGCAGTGCTCCACTTGGGGAGACCCAGTACTTC. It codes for CSAPLGETQYF.